The 18 T cell receptor beta chains in this list originate from one sample, sequenced in a study of CD8+ T cells in alopecia areata. The sequencing template was cDNA reverse transcribed from extracted RNA. Using immunoSEQ multiplex PCR, the repertoire was profiled, and TCRdb retains in-frame clones only, with some absent. The repertoire holds more than 200,000 clones, 40% to 55% seen once, with 2% to 3% in the top ten. Treatment given: oral pan-JAK inhibitor, 5-10 mg twice daily. The source was CD4+ T cells sorted from blood, collected between weeks 36 and 40, from a patient treated with tofacitinib. The receptors stem from a human donor with alopecia areata.

This clone was seen only a few times. The V and J genes are TRBV9 and TRBJ1-3; D is unresolved. Trimming left V 2 bases short and J 3 bases short, with 15 bases between. Germline loops: CDR1 SGDLS, CDR2 YYNGEE. This CDR3 spans 16 amino acids. The CDR3 bases are TGTGCCAGCAGCGTTATCGGTTCCGGAGGTGGAAACACCATATATTTT. Translated, it gives CASSVIGSGGGNTIYF.

At least ten counts were recorded for this clone. The J gene is TRBJ2-1, the V gene TRBV29-1, with D possibly being TRBD1 (6 bases). The V end lost 4 bases, the J end lost 7 bases, and 17 bases lay between the germline ends. This CDR3 spans 14 amino acids. Looked up from germline, CDR1 is SQVTM and CDR2 is ANQGSEA. The CDR3 loop is CSVGDTSRGNEQFF. DNA of the CDR3: TGCAGCGTTGGGGACACCTCCCGAGGAAATGAGCAGTTCTTC.

This chain uses TRBV29-1 with TRBJ2-3; TRBD1 might be the D (6 bases). The CDR3 covers 15 residues. Per the germline V gene, CDR1 is SQVTM and CDR2 is ANQGSEA. Trimming cost V 6 bases and J 2 bases, with 18 bases left between them. The CDR3: CSVVMTGYVTDTQYF. The CDR3 DNA reads as TGCAGCGTCGTAATGACAGGCTATGTCACAGATACGCAGTATTTT.

This rearrangement joins TRBV5-1 to TRBJ2-1; the match to TRBD2 covers 10 bases. There are 16 residues in the CDR3. After removal of 4 bases from V and 7 bases from J, the junction contained 11 bases not matched to a gene. The germline V gene encodes CDR1 SGHRS and CDR2 YFSETQ. The CDR3 nucleotides are TGCGCCAGCAGCCTAATTCTAGCGGGAGTCTTTAATGAGCAGTTCTTC. Its protein product is CASSLILAGVFNEQFF.

The chain links TRBV15 to TRBJ2-5, with 7 bases that match TRBD1. The germline CDR1 and CDR2 sequences are LNHNV and YYDKDF (reference sequence). The ends lost 3 bases at V and 4 bases at J; junction bases unmatched: 8. The length of the CDR3 is 15 residues. The DNA of the CDR3 is TGTGCCACCAGCAGCGACAGGGTTAATACAGAGACCCAGTACTTC. Translating it yields CATSSDRVNTETQYF.

This clone has a handful of counts. V and J are TRBV5-4 and TRBJ2-4; D gene uncertain. V was pared by 2 bases and J by 1 base, with 10 bases between. CDR3 size: 15 residues. Looked up from germline, CDR1 is SGHNT and CDR2 is YYREEE (reference sequence). CDR3 DNA sequence: TGTGCCAGCAGCTTTGTGTCGGGCGCCAAAAACATTCAGTACTTC. Protein: CASSFVSGAKNIQYF.

This chain links TRBV10-3 with TRBJ2-1; 9 bases agree with TRBD1. This CDR3 spans 13 amino acids. With 2 bases clipped from V and 9 bases from J, the junction kept 2 bases outside the gene matches. Germline values: CDR1 ENHRY, CDR2 SYGVKD. The CDR3 DNA follows: TGTGCCATCAGTGAGCGACAGGGGGTTGAGCAGTTCTTC. Residues: CAISERQGVEQFF.

This clone has only a few counts. The chain employs TRBV2 and TRBJ2-7; D possibly uses TRBD1 or TRBD2 (5 bases each). The CDR3 is 14 residues long. Germline CDR1 reads SNHLY; CDR2 reads FYNNEI. Trimming pared 9 bases from V and 3 bases from J, leaving 18 bases between. CDR3: CASKTGRSFYEQYF. The CDR3 region has the DNA TGTGCCAGTAAAACGGGACGGAGCTTCTACGAGCAGTACTTC.

The chain combines TRBV29-1 with TRBJ2-3, with 9 bases identical to TRBD1. The V gene end was trimmed by 4 bases and the J gene end by 4 bases; junction bases not matched to a gene: 6. The germline V gene has CDR1 SQVTM and CDR2 ANQGSEA. The CDR3 covers 14 residues. In DNA, the CDR3 is TGCAGCGTTGTTGGGGACAGGGTGGCAGATACGCAGTATTTT. Amino acids: CSVVGDRVADTQYF.

This chain joins TRBV7-2 and TRBJ2-7, with 7 nucleotides matching TRBD2. This CDR3 contains 15 residues. V shed 3 bases and J 2 bases; nucleotides not matched to a gene: 7. Germline assignment: CDR1 SGHTA and CDR2 FQGNSA. The CDR3 sequence is CASSLAGVSTYEQYF. The CDR3 DNA sequence: TGTGCCAGCAGCTTGGCGGGAGTTTCAACCTACGAGCAGTACTTC. Full variable domain (outside the CDR3, taken from reference TRBV7-2 and TRBJ2-7): GAGVSQSPSNKVTEKGKDVELRCDPISGHTALYWYRQSLGQGLEFLIYFQGNSAPDKSGLPSDRFSAERTGGSVSTLTIQRTQQEDSAVYLCASSLAGVSTYEQYFGPGTRLTVT.

J is TRBJ2-2 and V is TRBV5-1; D may be TRBD1 (5 bases). Germline loops: CDR1 SGHRS, CDR2 YFSETQ. The V and J ends lost 3 bases and 5 bases respectively, with 11 bases between them. This CDR3 contains 14 residues. In DNA, the CDR3 is TGCGCCAGCAGCTATCCCTCAGGGACCGGGGAGCTGTTTTTT. It yields the protein CASSYPSGTGELFF.

The rearrangement links TRBV9 to TRBJ2-7; D may be TRBD1 or TRBD2 (6 bases each). Germline CDR1 and CDR2: SGDLS and YYNGEE. The CDR3 loop spans 16 amino acids. With 8 bases removed from V and 5 bases from J, the gap between germline ends came to 26 bases. Here the CDR3 DNA reads TGTGCCAGTGGCCGGGGGCACTACTGGGAAAGTGACGAGCAGTACTTC. It yields the protein CASGRGHYWESDEQYF.

This sequence joins TRBV9 and TRBJ1-2; D gene unclear. Trimming cost V 0 bases and J 0 bases, with 21 bases left between them. Germline values: CDR1 SGDLS, CDR2 YYNGEE. CDR3 length: 19 amino acids. For the CDR3, the DNA is TGTGCCAGCAGCGTAGAGGGAAGGCCGGGCTCCCAAGCTAACTATGGCTACACCTTC. Translated: CASSVEGRPGSQANYGYTF.

The chain recombines TRBV7-7 with TRBJ2-5, with D perhaps matching TRBD1 (6 bases). Per germline, CDR1 SSHAT and CDR2 FNYEAQ (reference sequence). The V gene lost 3 bases and the J gene lost 7 bases, with 15 bases spanning the gap. The CDR3 runs to 14 residues. CDR3 coding DNA: TGTGCCAGCAGCTTCCGACAGGCTGGGGGGACCCAGTACTTC. This codes for CASSFRQAGGTQYF.

The gene calls are TRBV23-1 and TRBJ2-7; unclear D gene. TRBV23-1 is reported as an ORF; its role is uncertain. The CDR3 sequence is 13 residues long. V was clipped by 0 bases and J by 3 bases, with 6 bases between them. The CDR3 reads CASSQSARYEQYF. As DNA, the CDR3 is TGCGCCAGCAGTCAATCGGCACGCTACGAGCAGTACTTC.

This clone was seen a handful of times. The genes are TRBV5-4 and TRBJ2-3, with 7 bases fitting TRBD2. Germline values: CDR1 SGHNT, CDR2 YYREEE (reference sequence). J was trimmed by 2 bases and V by 4 bases; bases with no gene match: 10. This CDR3 spans 16 amino acids. The CDR3 bases are TGTGCCAGCAGCAAGAGGCTAGCGGATTACACAGATACGCAGTATTTT. Translating gives CASSKRLADYTDTQYF. The full variable domain, completed using reference TRBV5-4 and TRBJ2-3, is ETGVTQSPTHLIKTRGQQVTLRCSSQSGHNTVSWYQQALGQGPQFIFQYYREEENGRGNFPPRFSGLQFPNYSSELNVNALELDDSALYLCASSKRLADYTDTQYFGPGTRLTVL.

The chain is built from TRBV7-2 and TRBJ2-2, with unresolved D. The CDR3 length is 14 residues. V lost 4 bases to trimming and J lost 4 bases, with 10 bases between them. Germline V CDR1 and CDR2: SGHTA, FQGNSA. The CDR3 DNA reads as TGTGCCAGCAGCTCCTCTTACGGCACCGGGGAGCTGTTTTTT. This sequence encodes CASSSSYGTGELFF.

V usage is TRBV28 and J usage is TRBJ2-7; 10 nucleotides agree with TRBD1. There are 15 residues in the CDR3. Germline lookup yields CDR1 MDHEN and CDR2 SYDVKM. Trimming at V came to 3 bases and at J to 4 bases, leaving 6 bases not matched to a gene. The CDR3 coding sequence is TGTGCCAGCAGTTTTTCCGGGACAGGGGTTTACGAGCAGTACTTC. The encoded protein is CASSFSGTGVYEQYF.